One sample yielded the 29 T cell receptor beta chains listed below, sequenced in a study of response to subunit inactivated influenza vaccine. TCRdb processed the RT-PCR reads anew with MiXCR; each CDR3 protein has one entry. Of around 300,000 distinct CDR3 sequences in the sample, roughly 22% are singletons; the top ten hold approximately 10%. The sample here was PBMCs from blood, taken about 19 months after vaccination. The source is a man aged 50-75 years who received an inactivated influenza vaccine.

This clonotype was detected a few times. The chain couples TRBV29-1 to TRBJ2-3; D is unresolved. Germline values: CDR1 SQVTM, CDR2 ANQGSEA. The CDR3 is made up of 11 amino acids. V dropped 4 bases and J dropped 1 base, with 3 bases sitting between them. The CDR3 nucleotides are TGCAGCGTTGGGGGCACAGATACGCAGTATTTT. It is translated as CSVGGTDTQYF.

This clonotype has a handful of counts. The chain carries TRBV4-3 and TRBJ2-6, with 12 bases aligning to TRBD1. The CDR3 length is 20 residues. CDR1 is LGHNA and CDR2 is YSLEER in the germline V gene. V lost 2 bases and J lost 2; bases outside the gene matches: 10. The CDR3 region is CASSQSTGTGGITGANVLTF. Here the CDR3 DNA reads TGCGCCAGCAGCCAAAGTACCGGGACAGGGGGCATCACTGGGGCCAACGTCCTGACTTTC.

This clonotype was picked up a small number of times. This chain joins TRBV5-1 and TRBJ2-3; 10 bases fit TRBD2. The CDR3 sequence is 15 residues long. Germline V gives CDR1 SGHRS, CDR2 YFSETQ. After removal of 2 bases from V and 5 bases from J, the junction contained 5 bases not matched to a gene. The CDR3: CASSLAGGPGDTQYF. The DNA for the CDR3 is TGCGCCAGCAGCTTAGCGGGAGGGCCGGGAGATACGCAGTATTTT.

The CDR3 DNA is TGTGCCAGCAGCTTGGGGCCAGGCCTTCCCGGTGGAGCTTTCTTT. It translates to CASSLGPGLPGGAFF. The V and J genes are TRBV5-5 and TRBJ1-1; D ambiguous. With 0 bases removed from V and 10 bases from J, the gap between germline ends came to 19 bases. The germline gives CDR1 SGHKS, CDR2 YYEKEE (reference sequence). There are 15 residues in the CDR3.

This clonotype has more than one count but fewer than ten. This chain connects TRBV4-2 to TRBJ1-5; TRBD1 matches at 7 bases. Unmatched junction bases numbered 6, after V lost 1 base and J lost 6 bases. CDR1 and CDR2 from the germline V gene are LGHNA and YNFKEQ. The CDR3 consists of 15 residues. CDR3: CASSQADRAGQPQHF. DNA of the CDR3: TGTGCCAGCAGCCAAGCAGACAGGGCCGGTCAGCCCCAGCATTTT.

The J gene is TRBJ1-1, the V gene TRBV28, with 11 bases identical to TRBD1. Germline V gene data show CDR1 as MDHEN and CDR2 as SYDVKM. CDR3 length: 15 residues. V shed 6 bases, J shed 2 bases, and the junction held 5 bases outside the gene matches. CDR3 bases: TGTGCCAGCAGGTCGGGACAGGGGGTAAACACTGAAGCTTTCTTT. The encoded protein is CASRSGQGVNTEAFF.

V gene TRBV9 combines with J gene TRBJ2-2; D remains unclear. Germline CDR1 is SGDLS and CDR2 is YYNGEE. CDR3 length: 13 residues. V lost 4 bases and J 3 bases, leaving 7 bases between the germline ends. CDR3 loop: CASSRDDTGELFF. The CDR3 DNA reads as TGTGCCAGCAGCAGGGATGACACCGGGGAGCTGTTTTTT. Filled out from reference TRBV9 and TRBJ2-2, the complete variable domain reads DSGVTQTPKHLITATGQRVTLRCSPRSGDLSVYWYQQSLDQGLQFLIQYYNGEERAKGNILERFSAQQFPDLHSELNLSSLELGDSALYFCASSRDDTGELFFGEGSRLTVL.

The chain has TRBV5-4 and TRBJ2-5; 7 bases map to TRBD1. CDR1 is SGHNT, CDR2 YYREEE, per germline (reference sequence). The V and J ends lost 4 bases and 4 bases, in that order; junction bases with no gene match: 13. The length of the CDR3 is 16 residues. The CDR3 sequence is CASSQIDRDWRETQYF. The CDR3 nucleotides are TGTGCCAGCAGCCAAATCGACAGGGATTGGAGAGAGACCCAGTACTTC.

This clonotype was detected only a few times. This chain connects TRBV2 to TRBJ2-1, with no clear D. Trimming shortened V by 4 bases and J by 3 bases, and 7 bases separated the two germline ends. Germline assignment: CDR1 SNHLY and CDR2 FYNNEI. The CDR3 contains 13 residues. Written as DNA, the CDR3 is TGTGCCAGCAGTGTTTGGAGCTACAATGAGCAGTTCTTC. The encoded protein is CASSVWSYNEQFF.

This chain connects TRBV20-1 to TRBJ1-1; the D gene is possibly TRBD1 (5 bases). The CDR3 sequence is 14 residues long. V was trimmed by 0 bases and J by 4 bases, leaving 12 bases between them. Per the germline V gene, CDR1 is DFQATT and CDR2 is SNEGSKA (reference sequence). This chain's CDR3 is CSARDLAGPTEAFF. The DNA of the CDR3 is TGCAGTGCTAGAGATCTGGCAGGGCCCACTGAAGCTTTCTTT.

The chain employs TRBV5-1 and TRBJ2-4; D may be TRBD2 (6 bases). CDR1 SGHRS and CDR2 YFSETQ come from the germline V gene. CDR3 size: 13 residues. V was shortened by 1 base and J by 8 bases, with 10 bases between the two germline ends. CDR3 nucleotides: TGCGCCAGCAGCTTGAACCGGAGGGACATTCAGTACTTC. Its translation is CASSLNRRDIQYF.

This clonotype was detected only a few times. The V and J genes are TRBV12-3 or TRBV12-4 and TRBJ1-6, with D hard to call. This CDR3 comprises 12 residues. With 7 bases removed from V and 9 bases from J, the gap between germline ends came to 10 bases. CDR3 loop: CASTGPGSPLHF. The DNA for the CDR3 is TGTGCCAGCACAGGTCCTGGTTCACCCCTCCACTTT.

This clonotype was observed a handful of times. CDR3: CASSQGNRKEKLFF. DNA of the CDR3: TGTGCCAGCTCACAAGGGAACCGAAAGGAAAAACTGTTTTTT. The chain is built from TRBV18 and TRBJ1-4; D ambiguous. The V gene lost 4 bases and the J gene lost 8 bases, with 14 bases spanning the gap. Looked up from germline, CDR1 is KGHSH and CDR2 is LQKENI. This CDR3 has 14 residues.

This rearrangement joins TRBV3-1 to TRBJ2-2, with 10 bases fitting TRBD2. Unmatched junction bases numbered 14, after V lost 1 base and J lost 3 bases. Germline V gene lookup returns CDR1 LGHDT and CDR2 YNNKEL (reference sequence). This CDR3 contains 20 residues. The CDR3, as DNA: TGTGCCAGCAGCCAAGGACCCTTCGCCCCCGGGACTAGCGACACCGGGGAGCTGTTTTTT. This translates into CASSQGPFAPGTSDTGELFF.

The gene calls are TRBV7-6 and TRBJ2-1; 12 bases agree with TRBD2. From germline, CDR1 is SGHVS and CDR2 FNYEAQ. CDR3 length: 15 residues. V trimming: 5 bases; J trimming: 8 bases; junction bases outside the gene matches: 7. CDR3 nucleotide sequence: TGTGCCAGCAGCCAAACTAGCGGGAGGTCTGATGAGCAGTTCTTC. Translated, it gives CASSQTSGRSDEQFF.

The chain has TRBV4-2 and TRBJ2-3; 10 bases are a match to TRBD2. After removal of 0 bases from V and 0 bases from J, the junction contained 12 bases not matched to a gene. CDR1 and CDR2 from the germline V gene are LGHNA and YNFKEQ. The CDR3 is made up of 20 amino acids. The CDR3 DNA is TGTGCCAGCAGCCAAGATTTTTCGGGTAGCGGGGGGACCAGCACAGATACGCAGTATTTT. Amino acid sequence: CASSQDFSGSGGTSTDTQYF.

This chain joins TRBV29-1 and TRBJ2-5; maybe TRBD1 (5 bases). Germline CDR1 and CDR2: SQVTM and ANQGSEA. V was pared by 7 bases and J by 5 bases, with 11 bases between. The CDR3 spans 11 residues. CDR3 residues: CSAGHGETQYF. The CDR3 nucleotides are TGCAGCGCAGGACACGGGGAGACCCAGTACTTC.

The CDR3 here is CASRRTGSYEQYF. The CDR3 DNA sequence: TGTGCCAGCAGACGGACAGGCTCCTACGAGCAGTACTTC. V and J are TRBV5-5 and TRBJ2-7, with 7 bases fitting TRBD1. The V gene's germline CDR1 is SGHKS and CDR2 YYEKEE (reference sequence). The CDR3 consists of 13 residues. The J segment lost 0 bases and the V segment lost 5 bases, leaving 2 bases of the junction unmatched.

This chain links TRBV4-3 with TRBJ1-4; D is possibly TRBD1 (6 bases). Germline assignment: CDR1 LGHNA and CDR2 YSLEER. This CDR3 spans 13 amino acids. The ends were cut back, 1 base at V and 7 bases at J, with 7 bases in the middle. For the CDR3, the DNA is TGCGCCAGCAGCCAAGGAGGGGGTGAAAAACTGTTTTTT. It yields the protein CASSQGGGEKLFF.

The V call is TRBV11-1, the J call TRBJ1-6; D is perhaps TRBD1 (6 bases). Germline loops: CDR1 SGHAT, CDR2 FQDESV (reference sequence). Trimming stripped 5 bases from V and 1 base from J, with 21 bases between. The CDR3 sequence is 19 residues long. The DNA for the CDR3 is TGTGCCAGCAGCGCCATGATCAGCGGGGGCAGATCCTATAATTCACCCCTCCACTTT. This sequence encodes CASSAMISGGRSYNSPLHF. The variable domain in full, completed from reference TRBV11-1 and TRBJ1-6, reads EAEVAQSPRYKITEKSQAVAFWCDPISGHATLYWYRQILGQGPELLVQFQDESVVDDSQLPKDRFSAERLKGVDSTLKIQPAELGDSAMYLCASSAMISGGRSYNSPLHFGNGTRLTVT.

The V call is TRBV30, the J call TRBJ2-4, with D hard to call. V lost 3 bases and J lost 9, with 12 bases in between. The CDR3 contains 12 residues. Germline loops: CDR1 GTSNPN, CDR2 SVGIG (reference sequence). In DNA form, the CDR3 reads TGTGCCTGGAGCCCGGAGTGGAGCATTCAGTACTTC. As protein: CAWSPEWSIQYF.

V is TRBV7-9 and J is TRBJ2-7; D might be TRBD1 (6 bases). The germline V gene encodes CDR1 SEHNR and CDR2 FQNEAQ (reference sequence). The CDR3 is made up of 14 amino acids. V lost 1 base and J lost 7, with 14 bases in between. The chain's CDR3 is CASSLVGPGEEQYF. CDR3 DNA sequence: TGTGCCAGCAGCTTAGTAGGCCCAGGGGAAGAGCAGTACTTC.

This clonotype was counted a few times. J is TRBJ2-3 and V is TRBV29-1, with TRBD2 identical over 9 bases. The germline V gene encodes CDR1 SQVTM and CDR2 ANQGSEA. The CDR3 has 14 residues. Unmatched junction bases numbered 1, after V lost 2 bases and J lost 1 base. Here the CDR3 reads CSVESSGGTDTQYF. CDR3 nucleotides: TGCAGCGTTGAATCTAGCGGGGGCACAGATACGCAGTATTTT.

This chain uses TRBV12-3 or TRBV12-4 with TRBJ2-7; D not certain. The CDR3 loop spans 14 amino acids. Trimming left V 6 bases short and J 3 bases short, with 15 bases between. The CDR3: CASSPRNVVYEQYF. The DNA of the CDR3 is TGTGCCAGCAGCCCGAGGAACGTCGTCTACGAGCAGTACTTC.

This clonotype occurred a few times. This sequence joins TRBV5-1 and TRBJ1-2; 9 positions agree with TRBD1. The CDR3 is made up of 14 amino acids. Germline assignment: CDR1 SGHRS and CDR2 YFSETQ. Trimming cost V 4 bases and J 4 bases; bases outside gene matches: 5. CDR3 protein: CASSGTGSSYGYTF. DNA of the CDR3: TGCGCCAGCAGCGGGACAGGGTCTAGCTATGGCTACACCTTC.

This clonotype was seen repeatedly, ten times or more. This CDR3 reads CSVGATGTSGRAYEQYF. CDR3 nucleotide sequence: TGCAGCGTTGGTGCAACCGGGACTAGCGGGAGGGCTTACGAGCAGTACTTC. This rearrangement joins TRBV29-1 to TRBJ2-7, with 16 bases fitting TRBD2. The CDR3 sequence is 17 residues long. CDR1 and CDR2 (germline): SQVTM, ANQGSEA. Trimming cost V 4 bases and J 4 bases; bases outside gene matches: 10.

Ten or more counts support this clonotype. This chain links TRBV6-1 with TRBJ1-4; 7 bases match TRBD1. In germline, CDR1 is MNHNS, CDR2 SASEGT. The CDR3 extends over 14 amino acids. The trim removed 7 bases at V and 8 bases at J, leaving 10 bases unmatched. For the CDR3, the DNA is TGTGCCAGCACTGTGAGGGGGCGGGTGGAAAAACTGTTTTTT. Translated, it gives CASTVRGRVEKLFF.

This clonotype was seen many times. The chain uses TRBV12-3 or TRBV12-4 and TRBJ1-1; tentatively, D is TRBD1 (5 bases). The CDR3 totals 13 residues. Trimming took 5 bases from V and 4 from J, leaving 11 bases between them. The CDR3 region has the DNA TGTGCCAGCAGTCAGGGAATGGGCACTGAAGCTTTCTTT. Its translation is CASSQGMGTEAFF.

As to this clonotype: The conserved phenylalanine or tryptophan is not found at the CDR3 terminus, so this likely reflects a read error. This chain joins TRBV20-1 and TRBJ2-5; the D gene is possibly TRBD2 (6 bases). Trimming took off 4 bases at V and 3 bases at J, with 9 bases between the two ends. CDR1 and CDR2 (germline): DFQATT, SNEGSKA (reference sequence). The CDR3 extends over 12 amino acids. Here the CDR3 reads CSAIRGKETQYL. The CDR3 DNA is TGCAGTGCTATCCGGGGGAAAGAGACCCAGTACTTA.